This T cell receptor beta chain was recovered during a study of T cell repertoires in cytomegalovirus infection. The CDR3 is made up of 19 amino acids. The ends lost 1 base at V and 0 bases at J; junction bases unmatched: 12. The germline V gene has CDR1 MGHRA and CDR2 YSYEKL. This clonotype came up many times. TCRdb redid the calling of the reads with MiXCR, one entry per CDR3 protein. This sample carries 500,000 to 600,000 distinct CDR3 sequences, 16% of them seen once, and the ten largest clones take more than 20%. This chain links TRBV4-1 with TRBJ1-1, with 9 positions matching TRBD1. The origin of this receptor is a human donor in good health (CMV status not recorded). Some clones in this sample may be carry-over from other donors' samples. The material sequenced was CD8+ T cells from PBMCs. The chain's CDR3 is CASSQAPGQGRGLNTEAFF. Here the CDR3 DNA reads TGCGCCAGCAGCCAAGCCCCGGGACAGGGTCGAGGGTTGAACACTGAAGCTTTCTTT.